This T cell receptor beta chain is drawn from a study of T cell responses to AZD1222 COVID-19 vaccine. General study points: Females outnumbered males among donors, who were mostly white British; clonal diversity was possibly underestimated.

This CDR3 region has 14 residues. Per the germline V gene, CDR1 is MNHNS and CDR2 is SASEGT. V lost 2 bases and J lost 6, with 13 bases in between. In regard to this clone: Its antigen is unidentified.

The protocol was immunoSEQ multiplex PCR, while the TCRdb copy is restricted to in-frame clones and leaves out a portion. The repertoire holds 60,000 to 90,000 clones, with over 65% as singletons. The receptor was derived from an adult who received the MenACWY meningococcal vaccine as a control. The chain links TRBV6-1 to TRBJ1-1, with a tentative D call TRBD1 (6 bases). This sample comprised peripheral blood, obtained 28 days after the second dose of the MenACWY control vaccine. The CDR3 protein is CASSEWGTRPEAFF. CDR3 nucleotides: TGTGCCAGCAGTGAATGGGGGACAAGGCCTGAAGCTTTCTTT.